This record looks at one TCR beta chain sequence and its context. V was pared by 3 bases and J by 2 bases, with 4 bases of the junction left unmatched. Germline V gives CDR1 LNHDA, CDR2 SQIVND (reference sequence). This CDR3 has 16 residues. This entry belongs to a study of blood T cell repertoires in COVID-19. Assay used: immunoSEQ multiplex PCR; TCRdb lists only in-frame clones, some missing. The sample contains 30,000 to 35,000 clones, roughly 85% of which appear only once. The sequence was obtained from a human donor with acute or convalescent COVID-19. The donor label of this sample is uncertain. The J gene is TRBJ2-7, the V gene TRBV19; 13 positions agree with TRBD2. Sequencing input: peripheral blood. The CDR3 nucleotides read TGTGCCAGTAGTATTCGACTAGCGGGAGGCACCTACGAGCAGTACTTC. It yields the protein CASSIRLAGGTYEQYF.